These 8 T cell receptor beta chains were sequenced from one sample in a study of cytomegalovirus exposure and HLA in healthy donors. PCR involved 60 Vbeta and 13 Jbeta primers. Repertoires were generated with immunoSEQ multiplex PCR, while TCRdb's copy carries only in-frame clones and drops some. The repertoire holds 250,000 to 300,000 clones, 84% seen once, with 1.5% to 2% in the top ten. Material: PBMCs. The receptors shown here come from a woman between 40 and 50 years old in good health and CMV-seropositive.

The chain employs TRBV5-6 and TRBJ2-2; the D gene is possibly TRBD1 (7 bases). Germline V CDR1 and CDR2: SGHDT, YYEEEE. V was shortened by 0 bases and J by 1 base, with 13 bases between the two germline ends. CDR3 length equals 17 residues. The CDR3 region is CASSLAWQGGNTGELFF. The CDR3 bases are TGTGCCAGCAGCTTGGCCTGGCAGGGGGGGAACACCGGGGAGCTGTTTTTT.

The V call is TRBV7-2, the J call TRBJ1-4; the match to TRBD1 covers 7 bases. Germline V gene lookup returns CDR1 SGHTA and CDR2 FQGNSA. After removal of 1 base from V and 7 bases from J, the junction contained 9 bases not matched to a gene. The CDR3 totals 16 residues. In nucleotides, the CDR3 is TGTGCCAGCAGCTTAGATGTCGGGACAGTGGGTGAAAAACTGTTTTTT. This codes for CASSLDVGTVGEKLFF.

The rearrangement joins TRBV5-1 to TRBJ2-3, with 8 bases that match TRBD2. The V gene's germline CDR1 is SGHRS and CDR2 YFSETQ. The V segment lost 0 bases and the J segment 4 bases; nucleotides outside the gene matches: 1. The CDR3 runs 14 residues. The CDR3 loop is CASSLVAGSDTQYF. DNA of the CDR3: TGCGCCAGCAGCTTGGTAGCGGGATCAGATACGCAGTATTTT.

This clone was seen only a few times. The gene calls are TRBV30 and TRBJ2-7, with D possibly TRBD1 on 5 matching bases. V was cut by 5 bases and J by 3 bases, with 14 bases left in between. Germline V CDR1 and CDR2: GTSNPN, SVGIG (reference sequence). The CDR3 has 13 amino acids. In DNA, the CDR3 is TGTGCCTGGTCCACAGGCGGAAACTACGAGCAGTACTTC. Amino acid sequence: CAWSTGGNYEQYF.

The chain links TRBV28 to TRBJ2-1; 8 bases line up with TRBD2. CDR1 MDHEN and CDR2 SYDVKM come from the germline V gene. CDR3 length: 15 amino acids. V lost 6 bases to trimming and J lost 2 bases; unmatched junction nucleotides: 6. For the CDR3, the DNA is TGTGCCAGCAGGGACGGGACTAGACCCTACAATGAGCAGTTCTTC. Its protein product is CASRDGTRPYNEQFF.

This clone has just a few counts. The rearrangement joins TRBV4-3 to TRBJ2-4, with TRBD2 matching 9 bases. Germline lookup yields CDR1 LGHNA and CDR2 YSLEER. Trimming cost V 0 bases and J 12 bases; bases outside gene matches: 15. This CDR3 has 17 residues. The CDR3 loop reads CASSQDGAGGPADSQYF. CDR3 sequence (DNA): TGCGCCAGCAGCCAAGACGGGGCGGGAGGGCCCGCGGACAGTCAGTACTTC.

CDR3 bases: TGTGCCACAGGATCCCGCTCTGGGGCCAACGTCCTGACTTTC. As protein: CATGSRSGANVLTF. The chain joins TRBV7-8 to TRBJ2-6; D is undetermined. CDR3 length: 14 residues. The germline gives CDR1 SGHVS, CDR2 FQNEAQ. The germline V and J ends were trimmed by 10 bases and 0 bases, with 10 bases remaining between them.

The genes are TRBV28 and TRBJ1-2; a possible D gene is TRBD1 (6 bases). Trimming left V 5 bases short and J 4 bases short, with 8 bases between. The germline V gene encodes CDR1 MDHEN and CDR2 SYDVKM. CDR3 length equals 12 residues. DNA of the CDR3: TGTGCCAGCAGTACAGGGTTCTATGGCTACACCTTC. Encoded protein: CASSTGFYGYTF.